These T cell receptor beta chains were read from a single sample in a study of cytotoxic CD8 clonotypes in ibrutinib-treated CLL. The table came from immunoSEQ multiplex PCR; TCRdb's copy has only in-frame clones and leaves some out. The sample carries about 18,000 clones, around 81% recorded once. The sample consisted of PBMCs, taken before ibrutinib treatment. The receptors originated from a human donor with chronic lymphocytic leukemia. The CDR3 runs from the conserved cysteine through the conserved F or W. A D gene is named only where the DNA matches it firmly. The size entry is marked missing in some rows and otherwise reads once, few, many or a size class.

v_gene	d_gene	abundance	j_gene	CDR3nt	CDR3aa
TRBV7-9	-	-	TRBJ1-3	TGTGCCAGCAGCTTAACCCCGGCTCTGAATGGAGACACCATATATTTT	CASSLTPALNGDTIYF
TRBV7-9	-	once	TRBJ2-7	TGTGCCAGCAGTCCTGGGACATGGAATGGTGAGCAGTACTTC	CASSPGTWNGEQYF
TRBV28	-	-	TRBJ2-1	TGTGCCAGCAGCGGTTCCAGCAGGCGGGATTCCTACAATGAGCAGTTCTTC	CASSGSSRRDSYNEQFF
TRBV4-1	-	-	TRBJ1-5	TGCGCCAGCAGCCAAGATCTGGGAAGCTACCATCAGCCCCAGCATTTT	CASSQDLGSYHQPQHF
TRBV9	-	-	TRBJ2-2	TGTGCCAGCAGCGAGGGGGGACGGAGCACCGGGGAGCTGTTTTTT	CASSEGGRSTGELFF
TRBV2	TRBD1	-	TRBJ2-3	TGTGCCAGCAGAGAGAACAGGGGGCCGATAGATACGCAGTATTTT	CASRENRGPIDTQYF
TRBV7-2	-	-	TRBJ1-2	TGTGCCAGCAGCTTAACATCGGCGGGGTACTATGGCTACACCTTC	CASSLTSAGYYGYTF
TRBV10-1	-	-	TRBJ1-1	TGCGCCAGCAGTGATGGGCGAGGGACCTCGAACACTGAAGCTTTCTTT	CASSDGRGTSNTEAFF
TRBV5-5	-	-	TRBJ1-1	TGTGCCAGCAGCTTGGAAGGTTCCGCCATGAACACTGAAGCTTTCTTT	CASSLEGSAMNTEAFF
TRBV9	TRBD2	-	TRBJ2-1	TGTGCCAGCAGCGTCGAACTAGCGGGGGCCTGGGGTGAGCAGTTCTTC	CASSVELAGAWGEQFF
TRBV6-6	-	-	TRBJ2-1	TGTGCCAGCAGCCCGGGAGCCTACAATGAGCAGTTCTTC	CASSPGAYNEQFF
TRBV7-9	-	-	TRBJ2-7	TGTGCCAGCAGCCCCAAAGGTCGACGGCCCTACGAGCAGTACTTC	CASSPKGRRPYEQYF
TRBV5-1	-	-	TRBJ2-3	TGCGCCAGCAGCCAGCCGGGCAAAACAGATACGCAGTATTTT	CASSQPGKTDTQYF
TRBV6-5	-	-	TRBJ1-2	TGTGCCAGCATCGGACAGAACTATGGCTACACCTTC	CASIGQNYGYTF
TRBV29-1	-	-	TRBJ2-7	TGCAGCGCCAAGAGGGGTTCCCACGAGCAGTACTTC	CSAKRGSHEQYF
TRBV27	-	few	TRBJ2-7	TGTGCCAGCAGTTTAACACAGCTATACGAGCAGTACTTC	CASSLTQLYEQYF
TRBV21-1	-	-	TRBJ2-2	TGTGCCAGCAGCAAGACAGGTTCGACCACCGGGGAGCTGTTTTTT	CASSKTGSTTGELFF
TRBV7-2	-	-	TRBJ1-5	TGTGCCAGCAGCTTAGCACAGGATACAGGTACGCCCCAGCATTTT	CASSLAQDTGTPQHF
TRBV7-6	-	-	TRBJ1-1	TGTGCCAGCAGCTTCGGGGGGGCTGACACTGAAGCTTTCTTT	CASSFGGADTEAFF
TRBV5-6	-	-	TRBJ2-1	TGTGCCAGCAGCTCAACTAGTGCTGAGCAGTTCTTC	CASSSTSAEQFF
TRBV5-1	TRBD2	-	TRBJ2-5	TGCGCCAGCACCCGGTGGGGGGGAATTGAAGAGACCCAGTACTTC	CASTRWGGIEETQYF
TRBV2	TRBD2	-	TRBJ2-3	TGTGCCAGCAGTGTTCTTCCGAGCGGGACCCACACAGATACGCAGTATTTT	CASSVLPSGTHTDTQYF
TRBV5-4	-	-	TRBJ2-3	TGTGCCAGCAGCTTGGTTGGCGGCCTCACCACAGATACGCAGTATTTT	CASSLVGGLTTDTQYF
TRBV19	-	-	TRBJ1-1	TGTGCCAGTAGTATAGGGTTCGACACTGAAGCTTTCTTT	CASSIGFDTEAFF
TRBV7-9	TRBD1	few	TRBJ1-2	TGTGCCAGCAGCACCCCGGGACAGGCGTATGGCTACACCTTC	CASSTPGQAYGYTF
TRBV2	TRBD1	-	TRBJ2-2	TGTGCCAGCAGTGAAGCCGGGGACAGTCTCGGCCCCGGGGAGCTGTTTTTT	CASSEAGDSLGPGELFF
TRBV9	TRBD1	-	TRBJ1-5	TGTGCCAGCAGCAAACAGGGGGGCGATCAGCCCCAGCATTTT	CASSKQGGDQPQHF
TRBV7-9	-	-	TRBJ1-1	TGTGCCAGCAGCTTAGATGTAGGAATGAACACTGAAGCTTTCTTT	CASSLDVGMNTEAFF
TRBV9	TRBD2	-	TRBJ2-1	TGTGCCAGCAGCCCAAGGCGGGGGGGCAATGAGCAGTTCTTC	CASSPRRGGNEQFF
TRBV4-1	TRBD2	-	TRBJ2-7	TGCGCCAGCAGTTCCGAGGCGGGAGTCGACTACGAGCAGTACTTC	CASSSEAGVDYEQYF
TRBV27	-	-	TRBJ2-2	TGTGCCAGCAGCCGAGACAGCACCGGGGAGCTGTTTTTT	CASSRDSTGELFF
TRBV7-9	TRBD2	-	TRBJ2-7	TGTGCCAGCAGCCCCTGGGGGGGGAGCTCCTACGAGCAGTACTTC	CASSPWGGSSYEQYF